This TCR beta chain was retrieved from a study of blood T cell repertoires in COVID-19. Study-level information: Some COVID-19 samples were acute and others convalescent; all came from the United States, Italy and Spain. PBMCs, B-cell-depleted T cells, or T cells provided the cDNA or gDNA that made up the material.

The trim removed 0 bases at V and 9 bases at J, leaving 2 bases unmatched. From germline, CDR1 is GTSNPN and CDR2 SVGIG (reference sequence). CDR3 length: 14 residues. Methods used by the authors: It was from reference gene primer amplification that nucleated cell counts were estimated. TCRdb keeps only in-frame clones here, not all; method: immunoSEQ multiplex PCR. D and trimming were read from the DNA, whereas the V and J calls and clone size are those reported in that table. The data contain some 150,000 clones, 70% to 85% of them seen just once; the ten biggest clones take up 29%. This TCR was recovered from a woman aged 55-70 years with acute or convalescent COVID-19. Source material: peripheral blood. This sequence joins TRBV30 and TRBJ1-6; TRBD1 agrees at 10 bases. The CDR3 loop is CAWSVGTGASPLHF. As DNA, the CDR3 is TGTGCCTGGAGTGTTGGGACAGGGGCTTCACCCCTCCACTTT.